The subject of this entry is one T cell receptor beta chain. This entry is derived from a study of blood T cell repertoires in COVID-19. Study at large: Samples of COVID-19 (acute and convalescent) were obtained from the United States, Italy and Spain. Sample material is recorded as cDNA or gDNA derived from T cells, B-cell-depleted T cells, or PBMCs.

Original processing notes: By means of reference gene primer amplification, nucleated cell counts were estimated. Profiled with immunoSEQ multiplex PCR; TCRdb holds only in-frame clones, not every one. V, J and clone size were drawn from that table, and D and trimming were deduced from the DNA. The sample yields about 140,000 clones, roughly 80% seen once. Trimming stripped 1 base from V and 8 bases from J, with 9 bases between. The CDR3 contains 13 residues. The specimen was peripheral blood. This rearrangement joins TRBV12-3 or TRBV12-4 to TRBJ2-1; D may be TRBD1 (6 bases). The clonotype comes from a man aged 50-59 years with acute or convalescent COVID-19. The CDR3 sequence: CASSLEGVDEQFF. The CDR3 DNA reads as TGTGCCAGCAGTTTAGAGGGGGTTGATGAGCAGTTCTTC.